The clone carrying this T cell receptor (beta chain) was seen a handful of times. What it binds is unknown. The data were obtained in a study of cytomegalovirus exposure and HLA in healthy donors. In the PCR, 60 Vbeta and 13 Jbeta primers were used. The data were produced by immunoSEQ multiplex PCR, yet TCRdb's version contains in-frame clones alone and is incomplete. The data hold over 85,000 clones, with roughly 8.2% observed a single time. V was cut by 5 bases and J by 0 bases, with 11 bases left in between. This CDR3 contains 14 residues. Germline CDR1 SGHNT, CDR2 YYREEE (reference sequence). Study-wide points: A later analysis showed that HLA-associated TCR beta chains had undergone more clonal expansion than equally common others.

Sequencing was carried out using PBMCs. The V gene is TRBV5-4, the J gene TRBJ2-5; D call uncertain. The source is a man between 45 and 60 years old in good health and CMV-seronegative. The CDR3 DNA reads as TGTGCCAGCAGTCTCGTAGACTACCAAGAGACCCAGTACTTC. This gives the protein CASSLVDYQETQYF.